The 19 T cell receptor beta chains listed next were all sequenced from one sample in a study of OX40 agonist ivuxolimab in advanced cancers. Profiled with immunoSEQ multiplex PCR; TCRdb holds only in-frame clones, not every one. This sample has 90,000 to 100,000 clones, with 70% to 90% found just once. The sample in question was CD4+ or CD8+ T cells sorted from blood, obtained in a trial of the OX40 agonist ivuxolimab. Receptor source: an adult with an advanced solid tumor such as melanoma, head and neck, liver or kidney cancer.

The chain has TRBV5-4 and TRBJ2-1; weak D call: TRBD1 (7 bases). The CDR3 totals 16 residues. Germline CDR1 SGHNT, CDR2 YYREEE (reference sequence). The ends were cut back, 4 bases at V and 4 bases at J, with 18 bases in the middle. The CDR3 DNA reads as TGTGCCAGCAGCCCTGGGGGGACAGAGACATACAATGAGCAGTTCTTC. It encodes CASSPGGTETYNEQFF.

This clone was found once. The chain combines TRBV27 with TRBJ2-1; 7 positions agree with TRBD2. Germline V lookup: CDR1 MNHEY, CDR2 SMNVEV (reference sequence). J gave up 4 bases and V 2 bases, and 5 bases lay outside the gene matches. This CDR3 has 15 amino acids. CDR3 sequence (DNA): TGTGCCAGCAGTTTAGCGGGAGTATTATACAATGAGCAGTTCTTC. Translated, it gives CASSLAGVLYNEQFF.

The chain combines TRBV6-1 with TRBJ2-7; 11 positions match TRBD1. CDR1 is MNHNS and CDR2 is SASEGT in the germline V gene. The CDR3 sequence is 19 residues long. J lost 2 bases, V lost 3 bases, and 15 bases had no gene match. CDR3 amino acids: CASSERNFGQGASTYEQYF. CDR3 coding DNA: TGTGCCAGCAGTGAGCGCAATTTCGGACAGGGGGCATCGACCTACGAGCAGTACTTC.

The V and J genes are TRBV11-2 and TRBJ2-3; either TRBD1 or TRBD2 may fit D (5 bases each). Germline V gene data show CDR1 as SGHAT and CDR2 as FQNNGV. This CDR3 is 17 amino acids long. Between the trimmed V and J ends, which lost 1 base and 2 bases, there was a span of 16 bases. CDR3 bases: TGTGCCAGCAGCTTAGTGCCAGGGAGATATACCACAGATACGCAGTATTTT. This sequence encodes CASSLVPGRYTTDTQYF. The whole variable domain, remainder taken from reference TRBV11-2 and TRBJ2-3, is EAGVAQSPRYKIIEKRQSVAFWCNPISGHATLYWYQQILGQGPKLLIQFQNNGVVDDSQLPKDRFSAERLKGVDSTLKIQPAKLEDSAVYLCASSLVPGRYTTDTQYFGPGTRLTVL.

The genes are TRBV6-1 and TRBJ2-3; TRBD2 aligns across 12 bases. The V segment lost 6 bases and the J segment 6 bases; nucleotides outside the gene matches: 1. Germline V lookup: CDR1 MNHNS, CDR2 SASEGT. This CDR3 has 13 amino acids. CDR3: CASRTSGSDTQYF. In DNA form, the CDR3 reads TGTGCCAGCAGGACTAGCGGGAGTGATACGCAGTATTTT.

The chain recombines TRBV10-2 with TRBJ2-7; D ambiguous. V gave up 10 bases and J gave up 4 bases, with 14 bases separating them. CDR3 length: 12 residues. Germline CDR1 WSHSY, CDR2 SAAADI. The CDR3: CATATERYEQYF. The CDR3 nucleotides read TGCGCCACCGCCACTGAACGGTACGAGCAGTACTTC.

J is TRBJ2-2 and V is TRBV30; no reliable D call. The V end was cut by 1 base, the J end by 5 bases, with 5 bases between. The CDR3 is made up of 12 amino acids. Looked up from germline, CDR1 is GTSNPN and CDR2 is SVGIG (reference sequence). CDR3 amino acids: CAWSGLTGELFF. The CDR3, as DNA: TGTGCCTGGAGTGGTCTGACCGGGGAGCTGTTTTTT.

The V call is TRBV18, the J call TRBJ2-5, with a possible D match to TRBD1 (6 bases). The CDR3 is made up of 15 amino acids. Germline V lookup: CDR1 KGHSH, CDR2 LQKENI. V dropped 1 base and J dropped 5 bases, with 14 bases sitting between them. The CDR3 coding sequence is TGTGCCAGCTCACCACAGAAGTACAGGGAGGAGACCCAGTACTTC. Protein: CASSPQKYREETQYF.

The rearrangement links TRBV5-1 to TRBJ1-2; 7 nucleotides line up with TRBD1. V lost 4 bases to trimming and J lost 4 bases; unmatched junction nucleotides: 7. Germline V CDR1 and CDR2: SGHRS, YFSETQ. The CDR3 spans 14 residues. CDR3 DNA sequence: TGCGCCAGCAGCACGGGACAGCAAGTCTATGGCTACACCTTC. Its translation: CASSTGQQVYGYTF.

CDR3 sequence (DNA): TGTGCCAGCAGCCGGCTCCTACTATCACGATACATCAGGGGTGAGCAGTTCTTC. Encoded protein: CASSRLLLSRYIRGEQFF. The chain employs TRBV11-3 and TRBJ2-1; the D gene is possibly TRBD1 (6 bases). Per the germline V gene, CDR1 is SGHNT and CDR2 is YENEEA. This CDR3 is built from 18 residues. The ends were cut back, 5 bases at V and 9 bases at J, with 29 bases in the middle.

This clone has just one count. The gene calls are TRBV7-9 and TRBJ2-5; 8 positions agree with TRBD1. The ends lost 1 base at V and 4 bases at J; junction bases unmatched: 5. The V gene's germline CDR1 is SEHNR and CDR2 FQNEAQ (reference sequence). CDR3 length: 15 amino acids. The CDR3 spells CASSLDGDRGETQYF. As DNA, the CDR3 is TGTGCCAGCAGCTTAGATGGAGACAGGGGAGAGACCCAGTACTTC.

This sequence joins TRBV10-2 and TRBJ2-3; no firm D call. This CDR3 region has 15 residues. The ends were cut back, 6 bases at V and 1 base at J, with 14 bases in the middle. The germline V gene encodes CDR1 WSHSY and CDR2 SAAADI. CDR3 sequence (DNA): TGCGCCAGCAGAGATAGGAATTTTGGCACAGATACGCAGTATTTT. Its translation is CASRDRNFGTDTQYF.

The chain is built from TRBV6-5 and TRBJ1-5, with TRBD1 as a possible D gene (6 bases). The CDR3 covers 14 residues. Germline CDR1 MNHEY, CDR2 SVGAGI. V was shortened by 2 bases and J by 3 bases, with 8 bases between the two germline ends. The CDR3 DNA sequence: TGTGCCAGCAGTTACCGACAGGTCAATCAGCCCCAGCATTTT. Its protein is CASSYRQVNQPQHF.

The CDR3 region is CAEGQGKADTQYF. CDR3 in DNA: TGTGCAGAGGGACAGGGGAAGGCAGATACGCAGTATTTT. The V call is TRBV30, the J call TRBJ2-3; TRBD1 matches 10 bases. This CDR3 has 13 amino acids. Germline CDR1 and CDR2: GTSNPN and SVGIG (reference sequence).

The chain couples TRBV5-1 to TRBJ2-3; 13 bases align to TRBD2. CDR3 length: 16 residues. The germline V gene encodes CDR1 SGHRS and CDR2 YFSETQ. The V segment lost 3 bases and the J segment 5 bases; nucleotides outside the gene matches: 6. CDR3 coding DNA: TGCGCCAGCAGCTCCGGACTAGCGGGAGTTTTAGATACGCAGTATTTT. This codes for CASSSGLAGVLDTQYF.

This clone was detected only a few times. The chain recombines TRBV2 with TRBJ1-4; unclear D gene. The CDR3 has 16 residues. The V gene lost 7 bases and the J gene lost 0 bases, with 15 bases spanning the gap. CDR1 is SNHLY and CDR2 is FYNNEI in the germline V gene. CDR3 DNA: TGTGCCAGCACGGGAGGACTCGGGGCAACTAATGAAAAACTGTTTTTT. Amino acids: CASTGGLGATNEKLFF. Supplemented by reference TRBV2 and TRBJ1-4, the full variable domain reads EPEVTQTPSHQVTQMGQEVILRCVPISNHLYFYWYRQILGQKVEFLVSFYNNEISEKSEIFDDQFSVERPDGSNFTLKIRSTKLEDSAMYFCASTGGLGATNEKLFFGSGTQLSVL.

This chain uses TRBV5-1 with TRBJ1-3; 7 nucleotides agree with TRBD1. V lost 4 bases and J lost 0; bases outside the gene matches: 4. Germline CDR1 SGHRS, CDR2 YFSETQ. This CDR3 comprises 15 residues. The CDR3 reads CASSLDRVSGNTIYF. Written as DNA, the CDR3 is TGCGCCAGCAGCCTAGACAGGGTCTCTGGAAACACCATATATTTT. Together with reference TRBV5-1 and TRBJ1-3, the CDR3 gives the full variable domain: KAGVTQTPRYLIKTRGQQVTLSCSPISGHRSVSWYQQTPGQGLQFLFEYFSETQRNKGNFPGRFSGRQFSNSRSEMNVSTLELGDSALYLCASSLDRVSGNTIYFGEGSWLTVV.

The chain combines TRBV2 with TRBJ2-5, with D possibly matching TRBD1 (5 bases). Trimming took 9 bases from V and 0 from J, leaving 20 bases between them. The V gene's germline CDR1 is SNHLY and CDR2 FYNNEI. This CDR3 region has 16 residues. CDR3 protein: CASKRLRTRDQETQYF. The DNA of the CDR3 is TGTGCCAGTAAACGACTCAGAACCAGGGACCAAGAGACCCAGTACTTC.

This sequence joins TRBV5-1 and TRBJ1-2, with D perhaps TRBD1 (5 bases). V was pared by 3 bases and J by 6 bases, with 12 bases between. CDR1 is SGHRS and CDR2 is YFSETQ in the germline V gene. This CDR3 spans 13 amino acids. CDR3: CASSSVREDGYTF. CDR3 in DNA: TGCGCCAGCAGCTCCGTCAGGGAGGATGGCTACACCTTC.